This T cell receptor beta chain stems from a study of blood T cell repertoires in COVID-19. Study at large: The origin of the acute and convalescent COVID-19 samples was the United States, Italy and Spain. T cells, B-cell-depleted T cells, or PBMCs provided the cDNA or gDNA that served as material.

Trimming removed 10 bases at V and 0 bases at J, with 12 bases between. Germline loops: CDR1 SEHNR, CDR2 FQNEAQ (reference sequence). The CDR3 is 13 amino acids. In the authors' workflow: It was from reference gene primer amplification that nucleated cell counts were estimated. Profiled with immunoSEQ multiplex PCR; TCRdb holds only in-frame clones, not every one. V, J and clone size were drawn from that table, and D and trimming were deduced from the DNA. The sample holds 200,000 to 250,000 clones; around 87% are singletons and the top ten take around 7.3%. This sequence originates from a woman aged 65 to 85 with active or convalescent COVID-19. This rearrangement joins TRBV7-9 to TRBJ1-2; unclear D gene. Material: peripheral blood. The CDR3 DNA reads TGTGCCACCCTCGGCGGAGCTAACTATGGCTACACCTTC. As protein: CATLGGANYGYTF. Variable domain in full (rest from reference TRBV7-9 and TRBJ1-2): DTGVSQNPRHKITKRGQNVTFRCDPISEHNRLYWYRQTLGQGPEFLTYFQNEAQLEKSRLLSDRFSAERPKGSFSTLEIQRTEQGDSAMYLCATLGGANYGYTFGSGTRLTVV.